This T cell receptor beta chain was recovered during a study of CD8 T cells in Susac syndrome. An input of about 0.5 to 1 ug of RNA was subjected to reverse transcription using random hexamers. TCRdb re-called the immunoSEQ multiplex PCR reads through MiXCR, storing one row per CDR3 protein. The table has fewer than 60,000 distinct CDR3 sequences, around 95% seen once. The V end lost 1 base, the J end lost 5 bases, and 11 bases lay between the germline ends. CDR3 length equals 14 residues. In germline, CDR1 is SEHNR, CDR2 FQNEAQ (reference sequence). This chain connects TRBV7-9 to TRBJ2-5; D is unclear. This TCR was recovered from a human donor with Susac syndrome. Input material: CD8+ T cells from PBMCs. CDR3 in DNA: TGTGCCAGCAGCTTAGGTCACAGAAGGGAGACCCAGTACTTC. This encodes CASSLGHRRETQYF. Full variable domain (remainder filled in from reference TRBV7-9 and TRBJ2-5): DTGVSQNPRHKITKRGQNVTFRCDPISEHNRLYWYRQTLGQGPEFLTYFQNEAQLEKSRLLSDRFSAERPKGSFSTLEIQRTEQGDSAMYLCASSLGHRRETQYFGPGTRLLVL.